The sequence of this T cell receptor (beta chain) was determined in a study of vaccination and CD4 T cells after COVID-19. Turning to this clonotype: No antigen is known for it.

Treatment noted: roughly ten-day PBMC culture with coronavirus spike peptide pools or control peptides (ViraFEST assay). The CDR3 length is 16 residues. Germline CDR1 and CDR2: SGHRS and YFSETQ. V gave up 0 bases and J gave up 0 bases, with 10 bases separating them. The Oncomine TCR Beta short-read assay sequenced DNA from cultured CD4+ T cells. Investigators isolated genomic DNA from cultured CD4+ T cells. TCRdb passed the PCR reads through MiXCR, listing each CDR3 protein once. The sample gives roughly 16,000 distinct CDR3 sequences, around 44% of which show up once; about 3.7% is in the top ten. The source material was CD4+ T cells from blood, cultured in vitro. The TCR comes from a human donor who had recovered from COVID-19. The V call is TRBV5-1, the J call TRBJ2-1; no definite D call. DNA of the CDR3: TGCGCCAGCAGCTTGGTGGTAGTCGACTCCTACAATGAGCAGTTCTTC. Its translation: CASSLVVVDSYNEQFF.